This T cell receptor (beta chain) comes out of a study of radiotherapy plus CTLA-4 blockade in lung cancer. The study, taken as a whole, reports: Radiotherapy with ipilimumab was followed by blood expansion of tumor-derived clones.

In regard to this clone: Its matching antigen is unknown.

Only in-frame clones appear in the TCRdb table, and some are missing; sequencing was by immunoSEQ multiplex PCR. The repertoire includes some 110,000 clones, more than 75% of them detected once, and about 3.5% sits in the top ten. Trimming took 5 bases from V and 10 from J; bases not matched to a gene: 12. Germline V CDR1 and CDR2: MNHNY, SVGAGI (reference sequence). The CDR3 is 14 amino acids. The source is a human donor with non-small cell lung cancer that progressed on radiotherapy plus ipilimumab. Some clones in this sample may be carry-over from other donors' samples. The material was peripheral blood, obtained from a patient treated with radiotherapy plus ipilimumab. This sequence joins TRBV6-6 and TRBJ2-5; 8 bases are a match to TRBD1. The CDR3 nucleotides read TGTGCCAGCAGTCCAGGGGGCAAGGTCGCGGACCAGTACTTC. Its translation is CASSPGGKVADQYF.